This T cell receptor beta chain was sequenced in a study of regulatory T cells in long-lasting Graves disease. Study overall: Antithyroid drugs had been taken under 3 months by newly diagnosed Graves' patients. Whole-study findings and limits: Persistent disease exhibited a predilection for TRBV28, TRBJ1-2 and TRBJ2-5.

Combining iRepertoire HTBI primers with Arm-PCR of CDR3 regions, the authors built TCR beta libraries. TCRdb re-called the multiplex PCR reads with MiXCR, one entry per CDR3 protein. Of 350,000 to 550,000 distinct CDR3 sequences listed, 15% are singletons. Noted time point: newly diagnosed GD, antithyroid drugs for less than 3 months. PBMC RNA served as the TCR library source. Looked up from germline, CDR1 is MNHEY and CDR2 is SVGEGT. CDR3 length equals 13 residues. V was trimmed by 8 bases and J by 2 bases, leaving 10 bases between them. This clonotype came up a few times. As yet, its antigen is unknown. These data were also filed under a second study, of T cells in Graves' hyperthyroidism and ophthalmopathy. This second study says: Stable disease denoted Graves' hyperthyroidism without ophthalmopathy progression within 18 months. Patients were excluded because of uncontrolled infection, other autoimmune disease, pregnancy or lactation.

This receptor was obtained from a young woman with Graves disease. Sequencing was performed on peripheral blood mononuclear cells (PBMCs), taken at new diagnosis, from a patient treated with antithyroid drugs. The rearrangement uses TRBV6-2 or TRBV6-3 and TRBJ1-5; D ambiguous. The CDR3 sequence: CASGDSGNQPQHF. In DNA form, the CDR3 reads TGTGCCAGCGGAGACTCCGGCAATCAGCCCCAGCATTTT.